This T cell receptor (beta chain) emerged from a study of OX40 agonist ivuxolimab in advanced cancers. With regard to the full study: Ivuxolimab was an agonistic, fully human IgG2 monoclonal antibody directed against OX40 (CD134), a costimulatory receptor. The paper describes the monotherapy dose-escalation part (N of about 52 patients) of the phase I trial of ivuxolimab. Peripheral TCRbeta sequencing was intended to test whether TCR sequence diversity was altered and clonal T-cell expansion was caused by ivuxolimab. Prior anti-PD-1, anti-PD-L1 or anti-CTLA-4 therapy was permitted, and checkpoint inhibitors had been received by roughly 40% of dose-escalation patients. Partial responses occurred in three dose-escalation patients, of whom one had hepatocellular carcinoma and two had cutaneous melanoma. In the dose-escalation cohort, 82.7% of patients were male, and the mean age was approximately 64 years, with a range of roughly 23 to 85. Intravenous ivuxolimab was administered to patients every 2 weeks at six dose levels: 0.01, 0.1, 0.3, 1.5, 3 and 10 mg/kg. Of the roughly 54 dose-escalation patients, hepatocellular carcinoma was present in 19, melanoma in approximately 15, renal cell carcinoma in 9 and head and neck cancer in 9. What the work shows at the level of the full study, not this receptor alone: In the 0.1-3.0 mg/kg groups, partial responders were among the patients with the lowest normalized peripheral clonal expansion, particularly in CD8+ T cells. Antigen specificity was not determined for the clonally expanded peripheral T cells. After ivuxolimab, expanded clones were on average more numerous among CD8+ T cells than among CD4+ T cells. Low levels of normalized T-cell clonal expansion were also shown by some nonresponding patients. At doses of 0.1 to 3.0 mg/kg, clonal expansion of both CD4+ and CD8+ T cells in blood was seen between baseline and week 6.

V loses 0 bases at its end and J loses 6 bases; junction bases beyond the gene matches: 3. From the germline V gene, CDR1 is LGHNA and CDR2 is YSLEER. Including the terminal cysteine and phenylalanine, the CDR3 comprises 16 residues. Of the read, only the CDR3 DNA is kept; its 48 bases are in frame from base 1. To note about this clone: Its cognate antigen has yet to be identified. Base quality data are lacking; no much larger clone is found one base away. Additional DNA sequences in this sample encode the identical CDR3.

Patients with autoimmune disease history or receiving systemic immunosuppression were excluded from the trial. Peripheral blood for TCR sequencing was collected from all dose cohorts at baseline, on cycle 4 day 1, and on cycle 7 day 1. Samples came from an open-label, multicenter, first-in-human phase I dose-escalation trial of ivuxolimab. Adults with locally advanced or metastatic melanoma, renal cell, hepatocellular, or head and neck squamous cell carcinoma were enrolled in the trial. Before TCR sequencing, CD4+ T cells and CD8+ T cells were sorted from peripheral blood as separate populations. Genomic DNA was isolated from the sorted cells so that the TCRbeta CDR3 region could be sequenced. TCRbeta CDR3 regions were sequenced using the immunoSEQ Assay. TCRdb stores this immuneACCESS table with in-frame sequences only. Part of the clones is absent; in the studies checked, under half of the shortfall reflects unresolved V genes, and no reason is known for the rest. The sample yields more than 65,000 clones; 70% to 90% were counted once. Around 6.4% of the sample lies in the top ten.

The V and J segments used are TRBV4-3 and TRBJ1-6; 9 central nucleotides agree with TRBD1. The sequenced sample was CD4+ or CD8+ T cells sorted from blood, obtained in a trial of the OX40 agonist ivuxolimab. The clonotype comes from an adult with an advanced solid tumor such as melanoma, head and neck, liver or kidney cancer. The nucleotide sequence reads as follows: TGCGCCAGCAGCCAAGATCGGGACAGGGTTAATTCACCCCTCCACTTT. Its coded protein is CASSQDRDRVNSPLHF.